This T cell receptor (beta chain) was documented in a study of primary melanoma T cells and metastatic recurrence. Study-wide background: These T2 to T4 primary melanomas had thickness greater than 1 mm. General observations from the study: T-cell fraction over 20% seemed protective regardless of ulceration or nodes.

This clone was counted a single time. Its target is unknown. Here immunoSEQ multiplex PCR was the method, and the copy in TCRdb shows in-frame clones only, minus some. The table includes 1,500 to 2,000 clones, 77% detected once. CDR1 and CDR2 (germline): KGHSH, LQKENI. The V gene lost 9 bases and the J gene lost 4 bases, with 10 bases spanning the gap. CDR3 length: 12 residues. The J gene is TRBJ1-3, the V gene TRBV18, with D unresolved. Sequenced: melanoma tumor tissue. This clonotype was obtained from a human donor with melanoma. The CDR3 nucleotides are TGTGCCAGTGAAGGGCGCGGAAACACCATATATTTT. Residues: CASEGRGNTIYF.